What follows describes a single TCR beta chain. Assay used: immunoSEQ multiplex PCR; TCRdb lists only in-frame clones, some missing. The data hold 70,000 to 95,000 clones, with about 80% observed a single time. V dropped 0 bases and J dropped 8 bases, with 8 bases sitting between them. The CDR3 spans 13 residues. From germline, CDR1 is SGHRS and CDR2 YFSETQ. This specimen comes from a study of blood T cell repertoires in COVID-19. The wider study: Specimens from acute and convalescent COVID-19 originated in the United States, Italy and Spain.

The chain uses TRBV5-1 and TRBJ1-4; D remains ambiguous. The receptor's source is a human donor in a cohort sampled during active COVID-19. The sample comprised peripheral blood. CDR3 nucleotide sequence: TGCGCCAGCAGCTTGGGACACGTAGAAAAACTGTTTTTT. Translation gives CASSLGHVEKLFF.